This section outlines one T cell receptor (beta chain) sequence together with its context. Everyone who took part was 18 to 89 years old, and they came from about two dozen US areas. Clinical history reported by participants formed the basis on which cohorts were assigned. Clones were read by immunoSEQ multiplex PCR, and TCRdb kept only the in-frame ones, dropping some. The sample records more than 250,000 clones, around 87% being singletons. This record belongs to a study of blood T cell repertoires in COVID-19. V lost 0 bases, J lost 4 bases, and 14 bases lay in between. From germline, CDR1 is SGHRS and CDR2 YFSETQ. The CDR3 has 15 amino acids.

The sequence derives from a woman aged 25 to 39 who had recovered from COVID-19. The V gene is TRBV5-1, the J gene TRBJ2-7; possibly TRBD1 for D (6 bases). Specimen: PBMCs or T cells enriched from blood (not recorded which). CDR3 amino acids: CASSLAGTTAYEQYF. The CDR3 DNA is TGCGCCAGCAGCTTGGCCGGGACAACTGCTTACGAGCAGTACTTC.